The 5 T cell receptor beta chains given below trace back to one sample, sequenced in a study of tissue T cells after allogeneic stem cell transplantation. Profiled with immunoSEQ multiplex PCR; TCRdb holds only in-frame clones, not every one. The data show approximately 17,000 clones, less than 85% seen once. Sequencing was carried out using spleen. The receptors derive from a female BALB/c mouse in good health. This strain has MHC haplotype H2-d.

Comment on this clone: Germline and genes here are mouse. The observed sequence ends 1 residue before the CDR3 terminus, with the missing tail filled in from the germline J gene. J is TRBJ2-7 and V is TRBV5, with 8 bases fitting TRBD2. V dropped 3 bases and J dropped 5; count of bases not matched to a gene: 3. Per germline, CDR1 LGHNA and CDR2 YNLKQL (reference sequence). This CDR3 region has 13 residues. CDR3 protein: CASSHLGGDEQYF. CDR3 DNA, as far as it was read: TGTGCCAGCAGCCACCTGGGGGGCGATGAACAGTAC.

About this clone: The genes and germline here are from mouse. The CDR3 is cut off 1 residue early in the read; its end comes from the germline J gene. Other nucleotide sequences from this sample produce the same CDR3. The chain has TRBV13-2 and TRBJ2-7; 7 bases align to TRBD2. CDR3 length equals 13 residues. Trimming at V came to 0 bases and at J to 4 bases, leaving 1 base not matched to a gene. Germline-derived CDR1 and CDR2 are NNHNN and SYGAGS (reference sequence). The DNA read from the CDR3 is TGTGCCAGCGGTGATGGGGGGGGGTATGAACAGTAC. Its protein is CASGDGGGYEQY. The whole CDR3 region reads CASGDGGGYEQYF.

Comment on this clone: Mouse names are used for the genes. The CDR3 goes on 1 residue after the read ends, and that part is filled in from the germline J gene. The J gene is TRBJ2-1, the V gene TRBV13-1; 8 nucleotides agree with TRBD2. CDR3 length equals 16 residues. CDR1 and CDR2 (germline): NSHNY, SYGAGN. V lost 2 bases and J lost 3; bases outside the gene matches: 7. CDR3 bases read: TGTGCCAGCAGTGAAGAACCTGGGGGGCGCTATGCTGAGCAGTTC. This sequence encodes CASSEEPGGRYAEQF. The full-length CDR3 reads as CASSEEPGGRYAEQFF.

With regard to this clone: The genes are named according to mouse. Coverage ceases 1 residue before the CDR3 finishes, and the germline J gene fills in the end. The genes are TRBV19 and TRBJ1-1; no clear D. The V end was cut by 0 bases, the J end by 1 base, with 4 bases between. This CDR3 is 13 amino acids long. In germline, CDR1 is FNHDT, CDR2 SITEND (reference sequence). The CDR3 protein is CASSIDRNTEVFF. The DNA read from the CDR3 is TGTGCCAGCAGTATAGACAGAAACACAGAAGTCTTC. Combining the CDR3 with reference TRBV19 and TRBJ1-1 gives the whole variable domain GGIITQTPKFLIGQEGQKLTLKCQQNFNHDTMYWYRQDSGKGLRLIYYSITENDLQKGDLSEGYDASREKKSSFSLTVTSAQKNEMAVFLCASSIDRNTEVFFGKGTRLTVV.

With regard to this clone: The listed genes are named as in mouse. The CDR3 bases that were read are TGTGCCAGCGGTTGGACTGGGGGGGCGTGGACCGGGCAGCTCTAC. It translates to CASGWTGGAWTGQLY. The full CDR3 reads CASGWTGGAWTGQLYF. The V gene is TRBV13-2, the J gene TRBJ2-2; 13 bases are a match to TRBD2. The CDR3 goes on 1 residue after the read ends, and that part is filled in from the germline J gene. The CDR3 runs to 16 residues. V dropped 4 bases and J dropped 5; count of bases not matched to a gene: 5. CDR1 is NNHNN, CDR2 SYGAGS, per germline (reference sequence).